This T cell receptor (beta chain) was obtained from a study of blood T cell repertoires in COVID-19. J was trimmed by 0 bases and V by 2 bases; bases with no gene match: 5. Germline V gene lookup returns CDR1 MNHEY and CDR2 SMNVEV (reference sequence). The CDR3 is 16 residues long. Sequenced by immunoSEQ multiplex PCR; TCRdb stores in-frame clones only, minus some. In the table there are 220,000 or so clones, around 90% of which are singletons. Individuals aged about 18 to 90 years were recruited from some 26 US areas. The V call is TRBV27, the J call TRBJ2-3, with 7 bases identical to TRBD2. This receptor was taken from a man aged 50 to 59 who had been exposed to COVID-19. Sequencing input: PBMCs or T cells enriched from blood (not recorded which). The CDR3 is CASSLGWGGSTDTQYF. The CDR3 nucleotides read TGTGCCAGCAGTTTAGGGTGGGGGGGAAGCACAGATACGCAGTATTTT.